These T cell receptor beta chains were read from a single sample in a study of control samples from healthy donors and cancer patients. Repertoires were generated with immunoSEQ multiplex PCR, while TCRdb's copy carries only in-frame clones and drops some. This sample carries about 72,000 clones, around 94% of them seen once, and the ten largest clones take 5% to 6.5%. The sample taken for sequencing was blood. Receptors were obtained from a woman aged 60 to 75 in good health. Both conserved end residues are part of each CDR3. The D gene is left open where the match is weak. Some rows have no size entry. The others give once, few or many, or a class for an expanded clone.

v_call	j_call	clone_size	d_call	cdr3_nt	cdr3_aa
TRBV7-9	TRBJ2-1	NA	TRBD1	TGTGCCAGCAGCTTAGCGCTGGGAAGGACAGGGCTCTACAATGAGCAGTTCTTC	CASSLALGRTGLYNEQFF
TRBV28	TRBJ2-5	NA	NA	TGTGCCAGCAGCGGACTCGGTGAGACCCAGTACTTC	CASSGLGETQYF
TRBV6-5	TRBJ1-6	NA	NA	TGTGCCAGCAGTTACAACTCCTATAATTCACCCCTCCACTTT	CASSYNSYNSPLHF
TRBV4-1	TRBJ2-2	NA	TRBD2	TGCGCCAGCAGCCAAGCTATGCTAGCGGGATCTAACACCGGGGAGCTGTTTTTT	CASSQAMLAGSNTGELFF
TRBV6-6	TRBJ2-7	NA	NA	TGTGCCAGCAGTTACTCGGCAGGGGCCTACGAGCAGTACTTC	CASSYSAGAYEQYF
TRBV19	TRBJ1-6	NA	NA	TGTGCCAGTAGTATCCAGGGGAGAGATTCACCCCTCCACTTT	CASSIQGRDSPLHF
TRBV5-4	TRBJ2-3	NA	NA	TGTGCCAGCAGCTTGGACACAGATACGCAGTATTTT	CASSLDTDTQYF
TRBV24-1	TRBJ2-5	NA	TRBD1	TGTGCCACCAGCCACCCGACAGGGGGTGAGACCCAGTACTTC	CATSHPTGGETQYF
TRBV6-5	TRBJ1-6	few	NA	TGTGCCAGCAGCTTAGTTAATAATTCACCCCTCCACTTT	CASSLVNNSPLHF
TRBV21-1	TRBJ1-1	NA	NA	TGTGCCAGCAGCCGTCCAGACAGGGACCCCACTGAAGCTTTCTTT	CASSRPDRDPTEAFF
TRBV6-4	TRBJ1-2	NA	TRBD1	TGTGCCAGCAGTTTACACGACAGGGGGCGCGACTATGGCTACACCTTC	CASSLHDRGRDYGYTF
TRBV3-1/TRBV3-2	TRBJ1-5	NA	NA	TGTGCCAGCAGCCAACGACTAACACGCAATCAGCCCCAGCATTTT	CASSQRLTRNQPQHF
TRBV27	TRBJ2-7	NA	TRBD1	TGTGCCAGCAGTCTCATAGGAACAGGGGCCTACGAGCAGTACTTC	CASSLIGTGAYEQYF
TRBV9	TRBJ2-2	NA	NA	TGTGCCAGCAGCGTAGAGACGAACACCGGGGAGCTGTTTTTT	CASSVETNTGELFF
TRBV28	TRBJ2-3	NA	NA	TGTGCCAGCAGTTCGTTCCGGGATACGCAGTATTTT	CASSSFRDTQYF
TRBV24-1	TRBJ2-1	NA	NA	TGTGCCACCAGTGATTGGGGGGGGAGCAGGGGGCATAGCAATGAGCAGTTCTTC	CATSDWGGSRGHSNEQFF
TRBV20-1	TRBJ1-5	NA	NA	TGCAGTGCTAGTCCAGGGAGCAGCAATCAGCCCCAGCATTTT	CSASPGSSNQPQHF
TRBV6-6	TRBJ1-5	NA	NA	TGTGCCAGCAGCCCCTCGCACAGGAATCAGCCCCAGCATTTT	CASSPSHRNQPQHF
TRBV5-8	TRBJ1-1	NA	NA	TGTGCCAGCAGCTTCGAGGTCTGGGGCACTGAAGCTTTCTTT	CASSFEVWGTEAFF
TRBV6-5	TRBJ1-5	NA	NA	TGTGCCAGCAGTAGAGAAACGGGGCTCGCTCAGCCCCAGCATTTT	CASSRETGLAQPQHF
TRBV5-4	TRBJ2-1	NA	NA	TGTGCCAGCAGCCCCTGGTCTGGGTACAATGAGCAGTTCTTC	CASSPWSGYNEQFF
TRBV30	TRBJ2-7	NA	NA	TGTGCCTGGATGTCTACGGACGAGCAGTACTTC	CAWMSTDEQYF
TRBV24-1	TRBJ1-5	NA	NA	TGTGCCACCACCCGCAGGCAGGGATATCAGCCCCAGCATTTT	CATTRRQGYQPQHF
TRBV19	TRBJ2-3	NA	NA	TGTGCCAGTAGTGGGGTTAGCACAGATACGCAGTATTTT	CASSGVSTDTQYF
TRBV24-1	TRBJ2-7	NA	TRBD1	TGTGCCACCAGTGATCCCGGGACAGGGTCTTCCGAGCAGTACTTC	CATSDPGTGSSEQYF
TRBV4-1	TRBJ1-1	NA	NA	TGCGCCAGCAGCCAAGATACTGGGGTCAACACTGAAGCTTTCTTT	CASSQDTGVNTEAFF
TRBV28	TRBJ2-7	few	NA	TGTGCCACACAGCGATTGGGCGAGCAGTACTTC	CATQRLGEQYF
TRBV18	TRBJ1-1	NA	TRBD1	TGTGCCAGCTCACCAATGAATCCAGGGGGTAACACTGAAGCTTTCTTT	CASSPMNPGGNTEAFF
TRBV28	TRBJ1-2	NA	TRBD1	TGTGCCAGCAGCCTTCAGGGGGCTGGCTATGGCTACACCTTC	CASSLQGAGYGYTF
TRBV7-6	TRBJ2-7	NA	TRBD2	TGTGCCAGCAGCTCGAAGCGGGGTCACATCGAGGAGCAGTACTTC	CASSSKRGHIEEQYF
TRBV6-5	TRBJ1-1	NA	NA	TGTGCCAGCAGACCCCCGGGACTGAACACTGAAGCTTTCTTT	CASRPPGLNTEAFF
TRBV20-1	TRBJ1-2	NA	NA	TGCAGTGCTAGTTTAGGGGGATGGATGGCTGGCTACACCTTC	CSASLGGWMAGYTF
TRBV27	TRBJ1-1	NA	NA	TGTGCCAGCAGTTCTACGACGGGCCGGGGAGCTTTCTTT	CASSSTTGRGAFF
TRBV28	TRBJ2-7	NA	TRBD1	TGTGCCAGCAGTAGGGACAGACCCTACGAGCAGTACTTC	CASSRDRPYEQYF
TRBV3-1/TRBV3-2	TRBJ2-2	NA	NA	TGTGCCAGCAGCCAAGAGGAGAGCGTTCACGCGAACACCGGGGAGCTGTTTTTT	CASSQEESVHANTGELFF
TRBV5-1	TRBJ1-4	NA	TRBD1	TGCGCCAGCAGCTCCAGACAGGGCGGAACTGAAAAACTGTTTTTT	CASSSRQGGTEKLFF